These 32 T cell receptor beta chains share one sample of origin, sequenced in a study of blood T cell repertoires in COVID-19. Some clones are missing from TCRdb's copy, which holds only in-frame ones; the method was immunoSEQ multiplex PCR. The table includes over 70,000 clones, more than 80% detected once. Sequencing was done on a sample of peripheral blood. These receptors were collected from a man older than 75 with acute or convalescent COVID-19.

CDR3 nucleotide sequence: TGTGCCAGCAGCGTAGCTGCCCCCTCTGGACTAGTTGTCCACGAGCAGTACTTC. Its translation is CASSVAAPSGLVVHEQYF. This rearrangement joins TRBV9 to TRBJ2-7; 7 bases fit TRBD2. This CDR3 spans 18 amino acids. Per the germline V gene, CDR1 is SGDLS and CDR2 is YYNGEE. The V gene end was trimmed by 0 bases and the J gene end by 5 bases; junction bases not matched to a gene: 17.

A few counts support this clone. The chain uses TRBV7-9 and TRBJ2-1, with D possibly being TRBD2 (7 bases). Trimming cost V 4 bases and J 2 bases, with 15 bases left between them. The CDR3 is made up of 16 amino acids. Germline V gene sequence: CDR1 SEHNR, CDR2 FQNEAQ (reference sequence). CDR3 sequence reads: CASSSFRGGPYNEQFF. CDR3 coding DNA: TGTGCCAGCAGCTCTTTCCGCGGGGGCCCCTACAATGAGCAGTTCTTC.

The chain couples TRBV5-6 to TRBJ2-5; 8 bases line up with TRBD1. CDR1 SGHDT and CDR2 YYEEEE come from the germline V gene. The CDR3 spans 13 residues. The V gene end was trimmed by 3 bases and the J gene end by 4 bases; junction bases not matched to a gene: 2. CDR3 DNA sequence: TGTGCCAGCAGCTGGACAGGGCCAGAGACCCAGTACTTC. This translates into CASSWTGPETQYF.

This clone has just one count. The rearrangement joins TRBV28 to TRBJ1-1; TRBD1 might be the D (5 bases). The CDR3 sequence is 16 residues long. V was trimmed by 8 bases and J by 0 bases, leaving 19 bases between them. Germline V gives CDR1 MDHEN, CDR2 SYDVKM. The CDR3 spells CASQPYGPGMNTEAFF. The CDR3 region has the DNA TGTGCCAGCCAACCCTACGGCCCAGGGATGAACACTGAAGCTTTCTTT.

V gene TRBV28 combines with J gene TRBJ1-4, with 8 bases matching TRBD1. J gave up 5 bases and V 7 bases, and 15 bases lay outside the gene matches. CDR3 length: 17 amino acids. The V gene's germline CDR1 is MDHEN and CDR2 SYDVKM. The DNA of the CDR3 is TGTGCCAGCATACGTTGGGGACGGGACAGGCAAAATGAAAAACTGTTTTTT. Protein sequence: CASIRWGRDRQNEKLFF.

This clone is a singleton in its sample. This chain uses TRBV20-1 with TRBJ2-1, with 9 positions matching TRBD2. The CDR3 has 16 amino acids. Germline V gives CDR1 DFQATT, CDR2 SNEGSKA (reference sequence). With 3 bases clipped from V and 5 bases from J, the junction kept 11 bases outside the gene matches. The CDR3 region has the DNA TGCAGTGCTAGTCCCCTGAGTGGCGGGGGGGACAATGAGCAGTTCTTC. The encoded protein is CSASPLSGGGDNEQFF.

The chain employs TRBV5-4 and TRBJ1-2, with TRBD1 identical over 7 bases. CDR3 length: 15 residues. V was clipped by 5 bases and J by 7 bases; unmatched bases: 14. In germline, CDR1 is SGHNT, CDR2 YYREEE (reference sequence). The DNA of the CDR3 is TGTGCCAGCAGAACCAGACAGGGTCGGATGGGTGGCTACACCTTC. Translating it yields CASRTRQGRMGGYTF.

The chain links TRBV7-2 to TRBJ2-3; D call uncertain. Trimming took off 5 bases at V and 0 bases at J, with 15 bases between the two ends. The germline gives CDR1 SGHTA, CDR2 FQGNSA. The CDR3 contains 16 residues. In DNA form, the CDR3 reads TGTGCCAGCAGCCCCCTAGGATACTCTAGCACAGATACGCAGTATTTT. This encodes CASSPLGYSSTDTQYF.

This clone appeared a few times. The genes are TRBV5-4 and TRBJ1-4; 7 bases are a match to TRBD1. The ends lost 4 bases at V and 8 bases at J; junction bases unmatched: 5. The germline CDR1 and CDR2 sequences are SGHNT and YYREEE (reference sequence). The CDR3 extends over 13 amino acids. The CDR3 loop is CASSTTGVEKLFF. As DNA, the CDR3 is TGTGCCAGCAGCACCACAGGGGTCGAAAAACTGTTTTTT.

This chain connects TRBV28 to TRBJ2-2; no firm D call. Trimming pared 7 bases from V and 6 bases from J, leaving 9 bases between. Per the germline V gene, CDR1 is MDHEN and CDR2 is SYDVKM. The CDR3 spans 12 residues. CDR3 amino acids: CASTPGAGELFF. The CDR3 bases are TGTGCCAGCACCCCCGGAGCCGGGGAGCTGTTTTTT.

The chain recombines TRBV10-2 with TRBJ2-3, with D tentatively TRBD1 (6 bases). The V end lost 7 bases, the J end lost 4 bases, and 18 bases lay between the germline ends. The length of the CDR3 is 15 residues. The germline CDR1 and CDR2 sequences are WSHSY and SAAADI. The CDR3 sequence: CASKKDRRAADTQYF. The CDR3 DNA reads TGCGCCAGCAAAAAGGACAGACGAGCCGCAGATACGCAGTATTTT.

The chain combines TRBV28 with TRBJ2-5; TRBD2 aligns across 9 bases. Germline-derived CDR1 and CDR2 are MDHEN and SYDVKM. V lost 7 bases and J lost 4; bases outside the gene matches: 10. The CDR3 covers 15 residues. The CDR3 loop reads CASKGGGADGETQYF. CDR3 nucleotides: TGTGCCAGCAAGGGCGGGGGGGCCGACGGAGAGACCCAGTACTTC.

The chain recombines TRBV29-1 with TRBJ2-3; 10 positions agree with TRBD1. The CDR3 contains 12 residues. Per germline, CDR1 SQVTM and CDR2 ANQGSEA. V shed 7 bases, J shed 4 bases, and the junction held 2 bases outside the gene matches. The CDR3 region has the DNA TGCAGCGGAGGACAGGGGGCAGATACGCAGTATTTT. Translating gives CSGGQGADTQYF.

The CDR3 DNA reads TGTGCCAGCAGTAGGCGGGAGGGCCCTCGGAATGAGCAGTTCTTC. Protein sequence: CASSRREGPRNEQFF. The chain uses TRBV6-5 and TRBJ2-1; 9 bases are shared with TRBD2. CDR1 and CDR2 (germline): MNHEY, SVGAGI. V lost 5 bases to trimming and J lost 7 bases; unmatched junction nucleotides: 9. The CDR3 totals 15 residues.

In this sample, this clone turned up a few times. CDR3 amino acids: CASSSYLQGTGELFF. The CDR3 nucleotides read TGTGCCAGCAGCTCCTACCTCCAGGGTACCGGGGAGCTGTTTTTT. This rearrangement joins TRBV7-2 to TRBJ2-2; weak D call: TRBD1 (5 bases). Trimming shortened V by 4 bases and J by 5 bases, and 14 bases separated the two germline ends. The CDR3 runs 15 residues. Germline V lookup: CDR1 SGHTA, CDR2 FQGNSA. Looking up the rest from reference TRBV7-2 and TRBJ2-2 gives the full variable domain: GAGVSQSPSNKVTEKGKDVELRCDPISGHTALYWYRQSLGQGLEFLIYFQGNSAPDKSGLPSDRFSAERTGGSVSTLTIQRTQQEDSAVYLCASSSYLQGTGELFFGEGSRLTVL.

J is TRBJ2-1 and V is TRBV2; tentatively, D is TRBD2 (6 bases). The V end lost 8 bases, the J end lost 7 bases, and 15 bases lay between the germline ends. The length of the CDR3 is 13 residues. The germline V gene encodes CDR1 SNHLY and CDR2 FYNNEI. The DNA of the CDR3 is TGTGCCAGCGGGAGATTTGGAGGGAATGAGCAGTTCTTC. Translating gives CASGRFGGNEQFF.

V and J are TRBV7-2 and TRBJ2-7; 11 bases are a match to TRBD2. There are 15 residues in the CDR3. From germline, CDR1 is SGHTA and CDR2 FQGNSA. Trimming took 1 base from V and 5 from J; bases not matched to a gene: 4. The chain's CDR3 is CASSLDSGRVDEQYF. In DNA form, the CDR3 reads TGTGCCAGCAGCTTAGATAGCGGGAGGGTTGACGAGCAGTACTTC.

V and J are TRBV6-6 and TRBJ2-7, with 8 nucleotides matching TRBD1. The CDR3 is 14 amino acids. Trimming at V came to 6 bases and at J to 5 bases, leaving 9 bases not matched to a gene. The germline gives CDR1 MNHNY, CDR2 SVGAGI (reference sequence). This chain's CDR3 is CASSDRGSMDEQYF. The CDR3 DNA follows: TGTGCCAGCAGCGACAGGGGCAGCATGGACGAGCAGTACTTC.

The gene calls are TRBV28 and TRBJ1-5; perhaps TRBD1 as D (6 bases). The CDR3 totals 15 residues. The V gene's germline CDR1 is MDHEN and CDR2 SYDVKM. Trimming took off 6 bases at V and 3 bases at J, with 15 bases between the two ends. The CDR3 DNA is TGTGCCAGCAGCTCCACAGGGTGGGTCAATCAGCCCCAGCATTTT. It specifies CASSSTGWVNQPQHF.

This sequence joins TRBV6-5 and TRBJ2-7, with 8 bases fitting TRBD2. V was clipped by 7 bases and J by 7 bases; unmatched bases: 9. This CDR3 spans 13 amino acids. Germline CDR1 reads MNHEY; CDR2 reads SVGAGI. The CDR3 here is CASIFGGASEQYF. CDR3 in DNA: TGTGCCAGCATTTTCGGGGGGGCGAGTGAGCAGTACTTC.

This rearrangement joins TRBV9 to TRBJ1-2, with D perhaps TRBD1 (5 bases). Germline CDR1 is SGDLS and CDR2 is YYNGEE. This CDR3 region has 14 residues. V was pared by 4 bases and J by 4 bases, with 14 bases between. Here the CDR3 DNA reads TGTGCCAGCAGCCCCTCCGGGGGATTCTATGGCTACACCTTC. This sequence encodes CASSPSGGFYGYTF.

The V gene is TRBV5-1, the J gene TRBJ1-2; D possibly corresponds to TRBD1 (5 bases). Germline values: CDR1 SGHRS, CDR2 YFSETQ. V lost 0 bases, J lost 0 bases, and 6 bases lay in between. The CDR3 runs to 14 residues. CDR3 residues: CASSLGQPNYGYTF. In nucleotides, the CDR3 is TGCGCCAGCAGCTTGGGACAGCCTAACTATGGCTACACCTTC. Using reference TRBV5-1 and TRBJ1-2 for the parts outside the CDR3, the full variable domain is KAGVTQTPRYLIKTRGQQVTLSCSPISGHRSVSWYQQTPGQGLQFLFEYFSETQRNKGNFPGRFSGRQFSNSRSEMNVSTLELGDSALYLCASSLGQPNYGYTFGSGTRLTVV.

V usage is TRBV6-4 and J usage is TRBJ1-2, with unresolved D. The CDR3 covers 15 residues. V was cut by 4 bases and J by 4 bases, with 16 bases left in between. Germline assignment: CDR1 MRHNA and CDR2 SNTAGT. The CDR3 region has the DNA TGTGCCAGCAGTGCATCAGCCGCGGCGTTCTATGGCTACACCTTC. Its translation is CASSASAAAFYGYTF.

The chain links TRBV7-2 to TRBJ2-3; 12 positions match TRBD2. V gave up 8 bases and J gave up 0 bases; unmatched junction bases: 0. The CDR3 is 14 amino acids. In germline, CDR1 is SGHTA, CDR2 FQGNSA. CDR3 sequence (DNA): TGTGCCAGCGGGACTAGCGGGAGCACAGATACGCAGTATTTT. This encodes CASGTSGSTDTQYF. Combining the CDR3 with reference TRBV7-2 and TRBJ2-3 gives the whole variable domain GAGVSQSPSNKVTEKGKDVELRCDPISGHTALYWYRQSLGQGLEFLIYFQGNSAPDKSGLPSDRFSAERTGGSVSTLTIQRTQQEDSAVYLCASGTSGSTDTQYFGPGTRLTVL.

The chain uses TRBV5-4 and TRBJ2-7, with TRBD2 matching over 11 bases. CDR1 is SGHNT and CDR2 is YYREEE in the germline V gene (reference sequence). V lost 4 bases and J lost 2; bases outside the gene matches: 8. The length of the CDR3 is 16 residues. The CDR3 sequence is CASSGGLAEKAYEQYF. Written as DNA, the CDR3 is TGTGCCAGCAGCGGGGGACTAGCGGAGAAGGCCTACGAGCAGTACTTC.

This sequence joins TRBV19 and TRBJ1-1; no definite D call. Trimming cost V 7 bases and J 0 bases, with 12 bases left between them. Looked up from germline, CDR1 is LNHDA and CDR2 is SQIVND (reference sequence). The CDR3 spans 14 residues. The CDR3 loop is CASKAGGVNTEAFF. CDR3 DNA: TGTGCCAGTAAGGCCGGCGGGGTGAACACTGAAGCTTTCTTT. The full variable domain, its missing parts supplied by reference TRBV19 and TRBJ1-1, is DGGITQSPKYLFRKEGQNVTLSCEQNLNHDAMYWYRQDPGQGLRLIYYSQIVNDFQKGDIAEGYSVSREKKESFPLTVTSAQKNPTAFYLCASKAGGVNTEAFFGQGTRLTVV.

The chain joins TRBV5-8 to TRBJ2-5; weak D call: TRBD2 (5 bases). Germline CDR1 SGHTS, CDR2 YDEGEE. Trimming shortened V by 4 bases and J by 2 bases, and 12 bases separated the two germline ends. The CDR3 length is 14 residues. CDR3 loop: CASSPRRGQETQYF. The CDR3 DNA sequence: TGTGCCAGCAGCCCTCGCCGGGGTCAAGAGACCCAGTACTTC.

In the case of this clone: This CDR3 is missing its conserved last phenylalanine or tryptophan, likely due to a read error. V gene TRBV18 combines with J gene TRBJ1-1; a weak D match, TRBD1 (5 bases). Per the germline V gene, CDR1 is KGHSH and CDR2 is LQKENI. The CDR3 length is 15 residues. The CDR3 here is CASSLRQGAEGEAFS. In DNA, the CDR3 is TGCGCCAGCTCCCTAAGACAAGGGGCGGAGGGTGAAGCTTTCTCT.

V is TRBV6-6 and J is TRBJ2-7; unclear D gene. The V end was cut by 6 bases, the J end by 0 bases, with 12 bases between. Germline CDR1 and CDR2: MNHNY and SVGAGI (reference sequence). There are 14 residues in the CDR3. The CDR3 sequence is CASRPGEASYEQYF. CDR3 bases: TGTGCCAGCAGGCCCGGAGAGGCCTCCTACGAGCAGTACTTC.

The chain employs TRBV19 and TRBJ2-5, with 8 bases lining up with TRBD2. The CDR3 loop spans 14 amino acids. V lost 3 bases to trimming and J lost 7 bases; unmatched junction nucleotides: 7. The germline V gene has CDR1 LNHDA and CDR2 SQIVND (reference sequence). Written as DNA, the CDR3 is TGTGCCAGTAGTATTGCGGGGGGTGGAGGGACCCAGTACTTC. Amino acids: CASSIAGGGGTQYF.

This clone was detected ten times or more. The rearrangement uses TRBV6-8 and TRBJ2-1, with 7 bases aligning to TRBD2. V shed 5 bases and J 7 bases; nucleotides not matched to a gene: 2. The CDR3 sequence is 12 residues long. Germline V CDR1 and CDR2: MNHGY, SAAAGT. CDR3 region: CASSDGGNEQFF. DNA of the CDR3: TGTGCCAGCAGTGACGGGGGGAATGAGCAGTTCTTC.

This clone has more than one count but fewer than ten. This chain links TRBV4-3 with TRBJ2-7; D possibly corresponds to TRBD1 (5 bases). The CDR3 runs to 14 residues. Germline V gives CDR1 LGHNA, CDR2 YSLEER. V was cut by 1 base and J by 7 bases, with 14 bases left in between. The CDR3 sequence: CASSQASGLGEQYF. CDR3 DNA: TGCGCCAGCAGCCAAGCCTCAGGGCTGGGAGAGCAGTACTTC.